The sequence of this T cell receptor beta chain was determined in a study of CD8 T cells in Susac syndrome (dated by TCRdb to between 2018 and 2020). Regarding the complete study: The study used repertoire sequencing to test whether antigen drove CD8+ T cell activation and differentiation in Susac syndrome.

General conclusions and limits of the study: The study acknowledged that relatively few individuals were included in the TCR sequencing and HLA analysis.

The CDR3 goes from the cysteine to the phenylalanine over 17 residues. Only CDR3 DNA is held: 51 bases, read in frame from base 1. Germline trimming: 4 bases from V, 2 bases from J; junction bases outside gene matches: 4. With respect to this clonotype: The antigen it recognizes is unknown. No much larger clone exists at a distance of one base, and base qualities are not known.

RNA was extracted with the RNeasy kit and about 0.5 to 1 ug was reverse transcribed using random hexamers. The immunoSEQ multiplex PCR assay, which covers 54 Vbeta and 13 Jbeta segments, was used to amplify TCR beta CDR3 regions. Bias from PCR amplification was corrected by using a synthetic template baseline for primer optimization and for computational correction. Regarding the original processing steps: Reads were annotated to V, D and J genes per IMGT and analyzed with immunoSEQ Analyzer, keeping only productive sequences. Clonality was computed as one minus Shannon entropy normalized by log2 of the number of productive unique sequences. Public and private clones were assessed among the 100 most prevalent clones of each patient and control. Susac-specific clones were defined as absent from healthy and MS cohorts, around 1,000 published viral clones and other ImmuneACCESS disease sequences. The public reads were reanalyzed by TCRdb: fastp trimming at Q25, MiXCR alignment, in-frame beta chains only. CDR3 protein duplicates are merged, each entry listing the most common genes and DNA. These V and J calls originate from TCRdb's pipeline instead of the authors' own analysis. The sample table lists around 190,000 distinct CDR3 sequences, 85% to 95% of them with a count of one. The ten largest make up about 0.1% of the sample.

Peripheral blood CD8+ and CD4+ T cells from healthy donors, Susac syndrome patients and multiple sclerosis patients were profiled using high-throughput TCR beta sequencing. Healthy donors were included as age- and sex-matched controls. Bulk CD8+ and CD4+ T cells were purified by magnetic negative isolation, while CD8+ TEMRA cells were enriched using FACS. Blood was collected in EDTA tubes and processed within 24 hours, with PBMCs isolated through density gradient centrifugation. PBMCs destined for TCR sequencing were cryopreserved in liquid nitrogen and later thawed in a 37 °C water bath. A purity of at least 90% was achieved for sorted or isolated CD4+, CD8+ and CD8+ TEMRA cells.

The sample consisted of CD4+ T cells from PBMCs. The receptor comes from a human donor in good health. Recombination linked TRBV12-3 or TRBV12-4 to TRBJ2-6, with TRBD1 identical over 11 junction bases. The bases are TGTGCCAGCAGTTACGGACAGGGGGCGCCTGGGGCCAACGTCCTGACTTTC. Translated, this gives CASSYGQGAPGANVLTF.